These 27 T cell receptor beta chains originate from one sample sequenced in a study of blood T cells in healthy people across ages. The authors ran a second PCR of about 6 to 11 cycles using a sample-barcoded 5' primer and a J-beta primer mix. One entry per CDR3 protein results from TCRdb running MiXCR on the 5' RACE reads. The sample lists some 850,000 distinct CDR3 sequences; approximately 24% were seen once. These same records also appear under a second study, on T cells of mothers and their children.

The sample taken for sequencing was blood. The source is a boy aged 5-17 years in good health.

V and J are TRBV4-1 and TRBJ1-1, with D possibly TRBD1 on 6 matching bases. This CDR3 has 14 residues. The germline V gene encodes CDR1 MGHRA and CDR2 YSYEKL. The germline V and J ends were trimmed by 2 bases and 1 base, with 8 bases remaining between them. CDR3 residues: CASSQIGGNTEAFF. The DNA for the CDR3 is TGCGCCAGCAGCCAAATAGGGGGGAACACTGAAGCTTTCTTT.

Only a few counts were recorded for this clonotype. V gene TRBV7-9 combines with J gene TRBJ1-1; 10 nucleotides match TRBD1. The CDR3 loop spans 16 amino acids. CDR1 is SEHNR and CDR2 is FQNEAQ in the germline V gene (reference sequence). V gave up 5 bases and J gave up 1 base; unmatched junction bases: 7. For the CDR3, the DNA is TGTGCCAGCAGCCCCGACAGGGGGCAGGGGAACACTGAAGCTTTCTTT. Its protein product is CASSPDRGQGNTEAFF.

This clonotype counts as medium-sized. The rearrangement links TRBV5-1 to TRBJ2-5, with TRBD1 matching over 9 bases. CDR1 and CDR2 from the germline V gene are SGHRS and YFSETQ. The length of the CDR3 is 14 residues. V dropped 6 bases and J dropped 5; count of bases not matched to a gene: 8. CDR3 DNA sequence: TGCGCCAGCACCTCCGGACAGGGGCAGGAGACCCAGTACTTC. Its translation is CASTSGQGQETQYF.

The rearrangement uses TRBV6-4 and TRBJ1-4; 8 bases map to TRBD1. The germline CDR1 and CDR2 sequences are MRHNA and SNTAGT. The CDR3 spans 14 residues. V trimming: 5 bases; J trimming: 8 bases; junction bases outside the gene matches: 7. CDR3 in amino acids: CASSRDRLWEKLFF. The CDR3 region has the DNA TGTGCCAGCAGTCGGGACAGGTTATGGGAAAAACTGTTTTTT.

The chain links TRBV11-2 to TRBJ1-4; D possibly corresponds to TRBD1 (6 bases). Trimming removed 4 bases at V and 7 bases at J, with 13 bases between. Germline CDR1 and CDR2: SGHAT and FQNNGV. The CDR3 contains 14 residues. The CDR3 loop is CASSYTGIGEKLFF. The CDR3 DNA reads as TGTGCCAGCAGCTATACAGGGATCGGTGAAAAACTGTTTTTT. The whole variable domain, remainder taken from reference TRBV11-2 and TRBJ1-4, is EAGVAQSPRYKIIEKRQSVAFWCNPISGHATLYWYQQILGQGPKLLIQFQNNGVVDDSQLPKDRFSAERLKGVDSTLKIQPAKLEDSAVYLCASSYTGIGEKLFFGSGTQLSVL.

The chain couples TRBV4-1 to TRBJ2-3; 11 bases map to TRBD2. With 2 bases clipped from V and 3 bases from J, the junction kept 13 bases outside the gene matches. The CDR3 length is 19 residues. Looked up from germline, CDR1 is MGHRA and CDR2 is YSYEKL. The CDR3 nucleotides are TGCGCCAGCAGCCAATCGAGGGGGCTAGCGGGGGGCCCAACAGATACGCAGTATTTT. Protein sequence: CASSQSRGLAGGPTDTQYF.

This clonotype appeared a few times. This sequence joins TRBV28 and TRBJ1-5, with 8 positions matching TRBD1. The V segment lost 6 bases and the J segment 9 bases; nucleotides outside the gene matches: 4. Per the germline V gene, CDR1 is MDHEN and CDR2 is SYDVKM. This CDR3 region has 12 residues. The CDR3 bases are TGTGCCAGCAGGACAGGGGCATGGCCCCAGCATTTT. Translation: CASRTGAWPQHF.

This clonotype showed up just a few times. The chain combines TRBV10-3 with TRBJ2-2, with D possibly matching TRBD1 (5 bases). This CDR3 has 14 amino acids. The germline CDR1 and CDR2 sequences are ENHRY and SYGVKD. The V gene lost 8 bases and the J gene lost 2 bases, with 12 bases spanning the gap. The CDR3 bases are TGTGCCATCGCGGAAGACAGTAACACCGGGGAGCTGTTTTTT. It specifies CAIAEDSNTGELFF.

The J gene is TRBJ2-2, the V gene TRBV20-1; a weak D match, TRBD2 (7 bases). The CDR3 has 15 amino acids. CDR1 is DFQATT, CDR2 SNEGSKA, per germline (reference sequence). V lost 2 bases and J 3 bases, leaving 13 bases between the germline ends. For the CDR3, the DNA is TGCAGTGCTAGATGGGGGGGCCGGGACACCGGGGAGCTGTTTTTT. Its translation: CSARWGGRDTGELFF.

This clonotype was counted a few times. The V and J genes are TRBV5-1 and TRBJ2-1; TRBD2 might be the D (6 bases). The CDR3 is 19 residues long. Trimming took 3 bases from V and 3 from J, leaving 25 bases between them. In germline, CDR1 is SGHRS, CDR2 YFSETQ. CDR3 sequence: CASSSPVAAGGEVYNEQFF. The CDR3 nucleotides are TGCGCCAGCAGCTCCCCGGTCGCTGCCGGCGGGGAGGTCTACAATGAGCAGTTCTTC.

The chain recombines TRBV14 with TRBJ1-4, with a possible D match to TRBD1 (6 bases). The ends were cut back, 4 bases at V and 8 bases at J, with 26 bases in the middle. CDR3 length equals 18 residues. Germline V gives CDR1 SGHDN, CDR2 FVKESK. CDR3 bases: TGTGCCAGCAGCCCCCATCCAGATACACAGGGCCCGAGGGAAAAACTGTTTTTT. Protein: CASSPHPDTQGPREKLFF.

This clonotype was picked up a small number of times. The rearrangement joins TRBV20-1 to TRBJ2-4; D might be TRBD1 (6 bases). Between the trimmed V and J ends, which lost 3 bases and 0 bases, there was a span of 12 bases. This CDR3 spans 15 amino acids. Germline assignment: CDR1 DFQATT and CDR2 SNEGSKA (reference sequence). Written as DNA, the CDR3 is TGCAGTGCTAGCTCGACAGGACTAGCCAAAAACATTCAGTACTTC. Its translation is CSASSTGLAKNIQYF.

V is TRBV6-5 and J is TRBJ2-3; D unclear. In germline, CDR1 is MNHEY, CDR2 SVGAGI. The CDR3 spans 15 residues. V was clipped by 8 bases and J by 2 bases, with 17 bases between them. CDR3 sequence: CASFPGGSLTDTQYF. The CDR3 region has the DNA TGTGCCAGCTTCCCTGGTGGCAGCCTCACAGATACGCAGTATTTT.

The gene calls are TRBV10-3 and TRBJ2-2; perhaps TRBD2 as D (6 bases). This CDR3 has 15 residues. Trimming took off 7 bases at V and 2 bases at J, with 14 bases between the two ends. The germline V gene encodes CDR1 ENHRY and CDR2 SYGVKD. CDR3 protein: CAIMPGEGNTGELFF. The CDR3 nucleotides are TGTGCCATCATGCCGGGGGAAGGTAACACCGGGGAGCTGTTTTTT.

This clonotype was detected a few times. The rearrangement joins TRBV4-2 to TRBJ1-4, with TRBD1 as a possible D gene (5 bases). CDR1 is LGHNA, CDR2 YNFKEQ, per germline. The V end was cut by 1 base, the J end by 5 bases, with 14 bases between. There are 16 residues in the CDR3. In DNA form, the CDR3 reads TGTGCCAGCAGCCAAGCGGGGGGACCGGCGAATGAAAAACTGTTTTTT. Translated, it gives CASSQAGGPANEKLFF.

This clonotype was seen only a few times. This chain joins TRBV6-1 and TRBJ2-7, with D possibly TRBD1 on 5 matching bases. The CDR3 runs 14 residues. Germline V gene data show CDR1 as MNHNS and CDR2 as SASEGT. V shed 2 bases and J shed 0 bases, with 8 bases lying between them. The DNA for the CDR3 is TGTGCCAGCAGTGAACCAGACAGCTCCTACGAGCAGTACTTC. As protein: CASSEPDSSYEQYF.

V is TRBV4-1 and J is TRBJ2-3, with unresolved D. CDR3 length: 17 amino acids. V shed 0 bases and J shed 3 bases, with 16 bases lying between them. Germline CDR1 and CDR2: MGHRA and YSYEKL. CDR3 nucleotides: TGCGCCAGCAGCCAAGAGTGGCACGGAAGGCAAACAGATACGCAGTATTTT. Translation gives CASSQEWHGRQTDTQYF.

The chain has TRBV29-1 and TRBJ2-5; TRBD1 or TRBD2 may be the D gene (6 bases each). V shed 3 bases and J shed 5 bases, with 10 bases lying between them. The CDR3 covers 12 residues. CDR1 and CDR2 (germline): SQVTM, ANQGSEA. CDR3 nucleotide sequence: TGCAGCGTTGAGAGGGGGAGGGAGACCCAGTACTTC. Residues: CSVERGRETQYF.

This clonotype has just a few counts. This chain links TRBV7-3 with TRBJ2-4, with D hard to call. Germline-derived CDR1 and CDR2 are SGHTA and FQGTGA. The CDR3 contains 14 residues. V was pared by 5 bases and J by 7 bases, with 15 bases between. CDR3 region: CASSRDGSRNIQYF. The CDR3 nucleotides are TGTGCCAGCAGCCGCGATGGCTCGAGGAACATTCAGTACTTC.

The rearrangement links TRBV6-5 to TRBJ2-1; perhaps TRBD2 as D (6 bases). The CDR3 is 13 amino acids. The V gene's germline CDR1 is MNHEY and CDR2 SVGAGI. V was pared by 8 bases and J by 7 bases, with 15 bases between. The CDR3 region has the DNA TGTGCCAGCTGTCCTTCAGGGACTAATGAGCAGTTCTTC. The encoded protein is CASCPSGTNEQFF.

The chain uses TRBV20-1 and TRBJ2-7, with 8 positions matching TRBD1. Losses at the gene ends were 3 bases for V and 4 bases for J; bases not matched to a gene: 8. The CDR3 has 14 amino acids. Germline CDR1 reads DFQATT; CDR2 reads SNEGSKA (reference sequence). CDR3 sequence (DNA): TGCAGTGCTAGTTTGTCAGGGGGCGCGTACGAGCAGTACTTC. The encoded protein is CSASLSGGAYEQYF.

A few counts support this clonotype. The rearrangement uses TRBV6-2 or TRBV6-3 and TRBJ2-4; D is uncertain. This CDR3 comprises 17 residues. The V and J ends lost 0 bases and 0 bases respectively, with 12 bases between them. Germline lookup yields CDR1 MNHEY and CDR2 SVGEGT. The CDR3 region has the DNA TGTGCCAGCAGTTACTCTAGGACGACACTAGCCAAAAACATTCAGTACTTC. The encoded protein is CASSYSRTTLAKNIQYF.

This clonotype was found a few times. The genes are TRBV4-1 and TRBJ2-5; TRBD1 matches 8 bases. The J call could be wrong; TRBJ2-7 is a better fit for the DNA end. Germline V CDR1 and CDR2: MGHRA, YSYEKL. The CDR3 loop spans 13 amino acids. The CDR3 DNA sequence: TGCGCCAGCAGCCAAGCGGACAGGGACGAGCAGTACTTC. It translates to CASSQADRDEQYF.

The chain couples TRBV27 to TRBJ1-2, with 8 bases identical to TRBD1. The trim removed 0 bases at V and 7 bases at J, leaving 10 bases unmatched. CDR3 length: 16 residues. CDR1 is MNHEY and CDR2 is SMNVEV in the germline V gene (reference sequence). The CDR3 reads CASSLSIGQGAGGYTF. The CDR3 region has the DNA TGTGCCAGCAGTTTATCGATAGGCCAGGGGGCGGGTGGCTACACCTTC.

This clonotype was seen more than once but under ten times. V and J are TRBV27 and TRBJ1-1; unclear D gene. The CDR3 is 14 amino acids. The V and J ends lost 5 bases and 1 base respectively, with 11 bases between them. CDR1 is MNHEY, CDR2 SMNVEV, per germline (reference sequence). CDR3 protein: CASSRAGWNTEAFF. DNA for the CDR3: TGTGCCAGCAGTCGCGCGGGCTGGAACACTGAAGCTTTCTTT.

A few counts support this clonotype. This rearrangement joins TRBV9 to TRBJ1-5; D is undetermined. Germline V lookup: CDR1 SGDLS, CDR2 YYNGEE. The V gene lost 0 bases and the J gene lost 0 bases, with 7 bases spanning the gap. The CDR3 sequence is 15 residues long. The DNA for the CDR3 is TGTGCCAGCAGCGTAGGACCGAATAGCAATCAGCCCCAGCATTTT. This gives the protein CASSVGPNSNQPQHF.

The chain couples TRBV7-2 to TRBJ1-2; 9 positions agree with TRBD1. CDR1 is SGHTA, CDR2 FQGNSA, per germline. The CDR3 has 14 amino acids. V shed 4 bases, J shed 14 bases, and the junction held 14 bases outside the gene matches. CDR3: CASSSHTGGAYLTF. CDR3 DNA: TGTGCCAGCAGCTCACATACAGGGGGCGCCTATTTGACCTTC.